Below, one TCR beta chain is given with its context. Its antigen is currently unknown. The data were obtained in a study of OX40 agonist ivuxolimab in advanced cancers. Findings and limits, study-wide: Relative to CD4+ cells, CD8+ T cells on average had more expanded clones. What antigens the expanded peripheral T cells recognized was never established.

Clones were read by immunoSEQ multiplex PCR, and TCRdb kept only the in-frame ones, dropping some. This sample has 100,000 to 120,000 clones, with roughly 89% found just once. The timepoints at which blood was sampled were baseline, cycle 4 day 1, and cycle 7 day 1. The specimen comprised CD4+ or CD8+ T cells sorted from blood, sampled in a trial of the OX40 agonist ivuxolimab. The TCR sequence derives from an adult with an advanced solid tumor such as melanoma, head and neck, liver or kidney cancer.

CDR3 nucleotides: TGTGCCAGCAGCTTGGGTGGAGGGGGATCCTACGAGCAGTACTTC. As protein: CASSLGGGGSYEQYF. The chain is built from TRBV5-4 and TRBJ2-7; D is perhaps TRBD1 or TRBD2 (6 bases each). The V end was cut by 0 bases, the J end by 1 base, with 11 bases between. CDR1 and CDR2 (germline): SGHNT, YYREEE (reference sequence). The CDR3 length is 15 residues.